What follows is one T cell receptor beta chain and its context. Its cognate antigen is unknown. Drawing of blood for sampling happened at baseline, at cycle 4 day 1, and at cycle 7 day 1. This sample stems from a study of OX40 agonist ivuxolimab in advanced cancers. Study outcomes and limitations: Among the nonresponders, some also had low normalized T-cell clonal expansion. Specificity for antigen went undetermined in the expanded peripheral T cells.

This CDR3 is built from 14 residues. With 10 bases clipped from V and 4 bases from J, the junction kept 5 bases outside the gene matches. CDR1 is LNHDA and CDR2 is SQIVND in the germline V gene (reference sequence). Produced via immunoSEQ multiplex PCR; TCRdb's table is partial and in-frame only. The repertoire consists of nearly 45,000 clones, with 80% occurring once and the leading ten covering about 4%. The sample consisted of CD4+ or CD8+ T cells sorted from blood, taken in a trial of the OX40 agonist ivuxolimab. The genes are TRBV19 and TRBJ2-3; 13 bases are shared with TRBD2. The sequence came from an adult with an advanced solid tumor such as melanoma, head and neck, liver or kidney cancer. This CDR3 is CATRLAGGPDTQYF. CDR3 DNA sequence: TGTGCCACCCGACTAGCGGGGGGCCCAGATACGCAGTATTTT. The complete variable domain, with remaining parts taken from reference TRBV19 and TRBJ2-3, reads DGGITQSPKYLFRKEGQNVTLSCEQNLNHDAMYWYRQDPGQGLRLIYYSQIVNDFQKGDIAEGYSVSREKKESFPLTVTSAQKNPTAFYLCATRLAGGPDTQYFGPGTRLTVL.